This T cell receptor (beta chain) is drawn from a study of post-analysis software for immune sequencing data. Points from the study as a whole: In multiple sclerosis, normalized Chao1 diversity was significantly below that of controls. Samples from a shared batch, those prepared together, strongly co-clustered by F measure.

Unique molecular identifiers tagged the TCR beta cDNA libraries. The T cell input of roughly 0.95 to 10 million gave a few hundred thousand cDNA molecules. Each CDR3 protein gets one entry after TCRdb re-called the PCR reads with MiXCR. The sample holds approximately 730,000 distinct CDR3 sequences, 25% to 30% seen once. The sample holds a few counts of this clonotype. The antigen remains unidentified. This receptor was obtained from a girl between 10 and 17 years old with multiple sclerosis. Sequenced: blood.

CDR3 in amino acids: CASSRKGGNVSSYNSPLHF. The CDR3 nucleotides read TGTGCCAGCAGCCGAAAAGGTGGCAACGTCAGCTCCTATAATTCACCCCTCCACTTT. The chain is built from TRBV7-2 and TRBJ1-6, with no clear D. The germline gives CDR1 SGHTA, CDR2 FQGNSA. The V gene lost 5 bases and the J gene lost 0 bases, with 20 bases spanning the gap. The CDR3 consists of 19 residues.